This T cell receptor beta chain came from a study of T cell clonality in common variable immunodeficiency (dated by TCRdb to 2014 to 2015). This clone was counted only a few times. Its antigen is currently not known. The read ends 3 residues early relative to the CDR3; the germline J gene fills the gap. The CDR3 runs 15 amino acids, cysteine and phenylalanine included. Part of the CDR3 DNA is given, 36 bases translated from base 1. The trim is 6 bases for V and 4 bases for J, with a gap of 19 bases between the germline ends. Looking up the germline V gene (reference sequence) yields CDR1 DFQATT and CDR2 SNEGSKA. What the authors observed across the whole study: TCRbeta clonality was higher in CVID subjects than in healthy controls (t-test p = 0.018), and the increase was most characteristic of about a third of subjects. Fewer deletions and N-nucleotide insertions were reportedly observed in CVID TCRbeta sequences, and highly modified clones with 13 or more V deletions were reportedly absent from CVID TCRbeta sequences. Fewer TCRbeta clones were shared among CVID subjects than among healthy controls (p < 0.0001). According to the authors, finding the cause of the higher clonality in CVID would require sequencing the repertoires of T cell subpopulations. Even though DNA input was equal, the average per sample came to about 74,000 unique sequences for controls compared with around 33,000 for CVID samples. Differences among patients in the CVID cohort limited the correlations between repertoire features and clinical complications.

Equivalent amounts of genomic DNA from CVID and control samples were used as sequencing input. For every sample, a 60 bp segment covering the rearranged TCRbeta CDR3 region was amplified and then sequenced. The immunoSEQ assay, a bias-corrected multiplex PCR combined with high-throughput sequencing, was used to amplify TCRbeta. On the authors' methods: Each unique nucleotide sequence was treated as a clone and annotated with V, D and J genes, copy number and frequency. Sequences were labeled productive if in frame, and non-productive if out of frame or containing stop codons. As previously described, Shannon's entropy was used to calculate clonality. Mean CDR3 Kyte-Doolittle hydropathy was derived from the predicted amino acid sequences of productive clones. Hierarchical clustering of scaled V gene usage was performed with the R hclust function using Manhattan distance and complete linkage. Sharing of clones by CDR3 amino acid sequence was evaluated by resampling 12 repertoires per group over 100 rounds. The repertoires were searched for 70 published EBV-specific and 245 published CMV-specific TCRbeta sequences. A couple of CVID samples yielding fewer than 10,000 sequences were excluded from analysis, leaving 42 CVID repertoires. Entries here come from immuneACCESS through TCRdb and include only in-frame sequences with V and J called. Some clones fail to appear in such tables; in the studies checked, an unresolved V gene covers under half of the shortfall, and the cause of the remainder is unknown. That table gives V, J and clone size, and the DNA gave D and trimming. The sample counts 40,000 to 45,000 clones, each observed more than once. In total, the top ten clones hold about 0.7% of the sample.

Predominantly Caucasian heritage was noted among both the CVID patients and the healthy controls. From each donor, roughly 5 to 8.5 ml of heparinized peripheral whole blood was collected. TCRbeta CDR3 repertoires were sequenced from genomic DNA of adults with common variable immune deficiency (CVID) and healthy adult controls. A total of 22 healthy adult volunteers (around 12 female and roughly ten male; age range roughly 20 to 66 years, mean age about 32) were included in the control group. Diluted blood was density-centrifuged over Hypaque 1077 or Ficoll-Paque to isolate peripheral blood mononuclear cells. Genomic DNA was extracted from unsorted mononuclear cells by Qiagen column purification or by a centrifugation-based method.

Sequencing was performed on peripheral blood mononuclear cells. In this chain, TRBV20-1 is recombined with TRBJ1-5, with the identity of the D gene unclear. This sequence originates from a person aged 18-70 years in good health. The covered CDR3 bases are TGCAGTGCCCGACGCCCAGGCTTAGTGAATCAGCCC. It specifies CSARRPGLVNQP. The CDR3 reads in full as CSARRPGLVNQPQHF.